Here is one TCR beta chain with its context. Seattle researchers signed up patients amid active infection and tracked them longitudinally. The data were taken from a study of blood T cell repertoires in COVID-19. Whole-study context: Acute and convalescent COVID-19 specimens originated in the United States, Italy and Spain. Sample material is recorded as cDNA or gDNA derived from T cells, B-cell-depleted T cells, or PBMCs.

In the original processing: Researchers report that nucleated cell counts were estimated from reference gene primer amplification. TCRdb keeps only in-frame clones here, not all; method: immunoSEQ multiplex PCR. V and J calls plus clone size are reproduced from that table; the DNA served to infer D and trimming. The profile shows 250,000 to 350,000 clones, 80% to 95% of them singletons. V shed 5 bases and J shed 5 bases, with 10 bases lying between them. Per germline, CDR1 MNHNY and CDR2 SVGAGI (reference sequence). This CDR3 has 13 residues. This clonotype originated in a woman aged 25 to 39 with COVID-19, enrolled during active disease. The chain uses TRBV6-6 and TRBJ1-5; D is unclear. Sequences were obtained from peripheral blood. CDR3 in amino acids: CASSTGLYQPQHF. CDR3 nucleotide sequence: TGTGCCAGCAGTACCGGACTATATCAGCCCCAGCATTTT.